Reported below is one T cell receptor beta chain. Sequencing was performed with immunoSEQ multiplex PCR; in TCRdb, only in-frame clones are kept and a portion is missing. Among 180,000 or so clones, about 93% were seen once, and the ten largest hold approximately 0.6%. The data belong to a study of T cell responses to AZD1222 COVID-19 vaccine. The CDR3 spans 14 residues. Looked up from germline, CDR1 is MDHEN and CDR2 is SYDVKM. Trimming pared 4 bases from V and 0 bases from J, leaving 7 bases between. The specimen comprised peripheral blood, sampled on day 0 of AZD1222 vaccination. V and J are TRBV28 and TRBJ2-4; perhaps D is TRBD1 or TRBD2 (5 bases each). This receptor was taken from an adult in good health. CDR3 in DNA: TGTGCCAGCAGTTCCGGGACAGCCAAAAACATTCAGTACTTC. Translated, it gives CASSSGTAKNIQYF. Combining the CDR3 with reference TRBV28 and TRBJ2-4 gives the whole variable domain DVKVTQSSRYLVKRTGEKVFLECVQDMDHENMFWYRQDPGLGLRLIYFSYDVKMKEKGDIPEGYSVSREKKERFSLILESASTNQTSMYLCASSSGTAKNIQYFGAGTRLSVL.